The 11 T cell receptor beta chains presented below share a single source sample, sequenced in a study of neoadjuvant anti-PD-1 for oral cavity cancer. Clones were sequenced by immunoSEQ multiplex PCR, and TCRdb holds only the in-frame ones, with some missing. The sample consists of roughly 60,000 clones, 65% to 85% of them appearing once. Sample: PBMCs, taken before nivolumab (anti-PD-1) treatment. Receptors were obtained from a person aged 35-79 years with oral cavity squamous cell carcinoma.

This chain uses TRBV5-4 with TRBJ1-1; 9 bases agree with TRBD1. Trimming cost V 3 bases and J 11 bases; bases outside gene matches: 11. The CDR3 is 14 amino acids. Germline V gives CDR1 SGHNT, CDR2 YYREEE (reference sequence). CDR3 DNA sequence: TGTGCCAGCAGCTACCCCTTGCGAGGACAGGGGGCTTTCTTT. It yields the protein CASSYPLRGQGAFF.

This rearrangement joins TRBV6-5 to TRBJ1-5; maybe TRBD1 (6 bases). With 5 bases removed from V and 3 bases from J, the gap between germline ends came to 11 bases. CDR3 length: 14 residues. The germline V gene encodes CDR1 MNHEY and CDR2 SVGAGI. The CDR3 nucleotides are TGTGCCAGCAGTACGGACAGTCTCAATCAGCCCCAGCATTTT. Residues: CASSTDSLNQPQHF.

This rearrangement joins TRBV6-5 to TRBJ1-1; a possible D gene is TRBD1 (6 bases). The V gene lost 6 bases and the J gene lost 1 base, with 15 bases spanning the gap. Germline V gene sequence: CDR1 MNHEY, CDR2 SVGAGI. The CDR3 extends over 15 amino acids. The CDR3 DNA reads TGTGCCAGCAGAGGGACATCGTCTGGGAACACTGAAGCTTTCTTT. Amino acid sequence: CASRGTSSGNTEAFF.

J is TRBJ2-4 and V is TRBV25-1; D remains ambiguous. In germline, CDR1 is MGHDK, CDR2 SYGVNS. This CDR3 contains 14 residues. The ends were cut back, 1 base at V and 1 base at J, with 5 bases in the middle. As DNA, the CDR3 is TGTGCCAGCAGTGAATGGGTGGCCAAAAACATTCAGTACTTC. It yields the protein CASSEWVAKNIQYF.

This clone was seen a few times. This sequence joins TRBV6-6 and TRBJ1-2, with a weak D call TRBD1 (6 bases). Germline CDR1 MNHNY, CDR2 SVGAGI (reference sequence). The CDR3 extends over 14 amino acids. The V end was cut by 2 bases, the J end by 8 bases, with 15 bases between. The CDR3 loop reads CASSYGGASGGYTF. In DNA, the CDR3 is TGTGCCAGCAGTTACGGGGGGGCGAGTGGAGGCTACACCTTC.

This clone was counted between two and nine times. The chain links TRBV9 to TRBJ2-2; D is perhaps TRBD2 (6 bases). The CDR3 is made up of 20 amino acids. Trimming pared 0 bases from V and 2 bases from J, leaving 23 bases between. Germline V gives CDR1 SGDLS, CDR2 YYNGEE. DNA of the CDR3: TGTGCCAGCAGCGTAGGCCACGGACGGGCGCGCGGGATCAACACCGGGGAGCTGTTTTTT. It is translated as CASSVGHGRARGINTGELFF.

The table lists this clone with a count of one. The chain is built from TRBV5-8 and TRBJ2-5; maybe TRBD2 (5 bases). Germline V gene sequence: CDR1 SGHTS, CDR2 YDEGEE. The ends were cut back, 2 bases at V and 7 bases at J, with 6 bases in the middle. The CDR3 runs to 11 residues. The CDR3, as DNA: TGTGCCAGCAGCTTTGCGGGGACCCAGTACTTC. Translated: CASSFAGTQYF. The full variable domain, its missing parts supplied by reference TRBV5-8 and TRBJ2-5, is EAGVTQSPTHLIKTRGQQATLRCSPISGHTSVYWYQQALGLGLQFLLWYDEGEERNRGNFPPRFSGRQFPNYSSELNVNALELEDSALYLCASSFAGTQYFGPGTRLLVL.

The V call is TRBV5-1, the J call TRBJ1-3, with 8 bases matching TRBD1. The CDR3 consists of 15 residues. V was pared by 4 bases and J by 2 bases, with 5 bases of the junction left unmatched. The germline V gene encodes CDR1 SGHRS and CDR2 YFSETQ. The CDR3 DNA follows: TGCGCCAGCAGCCCTTTGACAGGGGCTGGAAACACCATATATTTT. It specifies CASSPLTGAGNTIYF.

V is TRBV28 and J is TRBJ1-5, with 9 bases matching TRBD1. Losses at the gene ends were 1 base for V and 1 base for J; bases not matched to a gene: 5. The CDR3 contains 17 residues. Looked up from germline, CDR1 is MDHEN and CDR2 is SYDVKM. The DNA for the CDR3 is TGTGCCAGCAGTTTATATGGCGGACAGGGGAGCAATCAGCCCCAGCATTTT. Translated: CASSLYGGQGSNQPQHF. Using reference TRBV28 and TRBJ1-5 for the parts outside the CDR3, the full variable domain is DVKVTQSSRYLVKRTGEKVFLECVQDMDHENMFWYRQDPGLGLRLIYFSYDVKMKEKGDIPEGYSVSREKKERFSLILESASTNQTSMYLCASSLYGGQGSNQPQHFGDGTRLSIL.

This clone was seen a handful of times. The chain recombines TRBV7-7 with TRBJ2-2; the D gene could be TRBD1 or TRBD2 (6 bases each). V was clipped by 5 bases and J by 6 bases, with 16 bases between them. CDR1 SSHAT and CDR2 FNYEAQ come from the germline V gene (reference sequence). This CDR3 spans 15 amino acids. CDR3 nucleotide sequence: TGTGCCAGCAGCGCCGGCCGGGGGCAGGCCGGGGAGCTGTTTTTT. This translates into CASSAGRGQAGELFF.

The chain is built from TRBV19 and TRBJ1-1; D not resolved. The CDR3 consists of 12 residues. Trimming pared 5 bases from V and 5 bases from J, leaving 9 bases between. The germline CDR1 and CDR2 sequences are LNHDA and SQIVND (reference sequence). CDR3 protein: CASSPSWTEAFF. Written as DNA, the CDR3 is TGTGCCAGTAGTCCTAGTTGGACTGAAGCTTTCTTT.